This T cell receptor (beta chain) was observed in a study of cytomegalovirus exposure and HLA in healthy donors. Across the study: Most genotyped donors, about four fifths of roughly 400, had Caucasian-associated genetic ancestry. Regarding the study as a whole: CMV serostatus alone was available as immune exposure information. An observed cluster of highly shared sequence variants was recorded as a likely sequencing artifact.

Trimming took off 0 bases at V and 0 bases at J, with 7 bases between the two ends. The germline CDR1 and CDR2 sequences are SGDLS and YYNGEE. The CDR3 sequence is 15 residues long. The PCR contained 60 Vbeta and 13 Jbeta primers. Sequenced by immunoSEQ multiplex PCR; TCRdb stores in-frame clones only, minus some. Of over 150,000 clones in the sample, approximately 78% are singletons; the top ten hold over 10%. On this clone itself: Its antigen is unidentified.

The V call is TRBV9, the J call TRBJ1-3, with D unresolved. The material sequenced was PBMCs. The origin of this receptor is a woman between 50 and 59 years old in good health and CMV-seropositive. DNA of the CDR3: TGTGCCAGCAGCGTAGCCAGCGCCTCTGGAAACACCATATATTTT. Its protein product is CASSVASASGNTIYF.